This passage covers 11 T cell receptor beta chains from one sample sequenced in a study of OX40 agonist ivuxolimab in advanced cancers. Assay: immunoSEQ multiplex PCR; the TCRdb copy retains only in-frame clones and omits some. The sample carries approximately 82,000 clones, 80% to 90% recorded once. This specimen consisted of CD4+ or CD8+ T cells sorted from blood, obtained in a trial of the OX40 agonist ivuxolimab. Source of these receptors: an adult with an advanced solid tumor such as melanoma, head and neck, liver or kidney cancer.

V and J are TRBV5-5 and TRBJ1-2, with unresolved D. Trimming removed 4 bases at V and 8 bases at J, with 21 bases between. Germline CDR1 SGHKS, CDR2 YYEKEE (reference sequence). The CDR3 is 15 residues long. The CDR3 sequence is CASSAAIGAYIGYTF. In DNA, the CDR3 is TGTGCCAGCAGCGCGGCGATCGGCGCCTACATAGGCTACACCTTC.

A remark on this clone: Within the sample, other DNA sequences also encode this same CDR3. This chain uses TRBV5-1 with TRBJ2-3, with 10 positions matching TRBD2. The germline gives CDR1 SGHRS, CDR2 YFSETQ. Germline trimming cut 0 bases from V and 1 base from J; bases unmatched to any gene: 2. The CDR3 covers 16 residues. This chain's CDR3 is CASSLGLAGGTDTQYF. In DNA form, the CDR3 reads TGCGCCAGCAGCTTGGGCCTAGCGGGGGGCACAGATACGCAGTATTTT.

This clone was observed once. The V call is TRBV9, the J call TRBJ2-7, with D perhaps TRBD2 (6 bases). The CDR3 has 15 residues. CDR1 and CDR2 from the germline V gene are SGDLS and YYNGEE. V was cut by 2 bases and J by 2 bases, with 14 bases left in between. The CDR3 coding sequence is TGTGCCAGCAGCGTCAATGGAGGGATTGCCTACGAGCAGTACTTC. Its protein product is CASSVNGGIAYEQYF.

This clone appeared a single time. The CDR3 nucleotides read TGTGCCAGCTCACCATGGGACAGGGGGTCGAGGCATTTT. Translation: CASSPWDRGSRHF. The V and J genes are TRBV18 and TRBJ1-5, with 11 bases fitting TRBD1. Germline V gene data show CDR1 as KGHSH and CDR2 as LQKENI. The J segment lost 15 bases and the V segment lost 2 bases, leaving 6 bases of the junction unmatched. This CDR3 is built from 13 residues.

The rearrangement links TRBV6-5 to TRBJ2-7; D unresolved. This CDR3 has 12 amino acids. CDR1 MNHEY and CDR2 SVGAGI come from the germline V gene. Trimming took 2 bases from V and 0 from J, leaving 2 bases between them. The CDR3 reads CASSYTSYEQYF. The DNA for the CDR3 is TGTGCCAGCAGTTACACCTCCTACGAGCAGTACTTC.

This clone turned up a few times. V is TRBV25-1 and J is TRBJ1-5; no reliable D call. Germline values: CDR1 MGHDK, CDR2 SYGVNS. V was trimmed by 3 bases and J by 5 bases, leaving 5 bases between them. The CDR3 is 12 amino acids. CDR3 region: CASSDGYQPQHF. The CDR3 DNA sequence: TGTGCCAGCAGTGATGGCTATCAGCCCCAGCATTTT.

This chain's CDR3 is CASSLGWGAHYGYTF. For the CDR3, the DNA is TGTGCCAGCAGCTTGGGATGGGGGGCGCACTATGGCTACACCTTC. The chain carries TRBV5-6 and TRBJ1-2; the D gene is possibly TRBD1 (6 bases). V dropped 0 bases and J dropped 3 bases, with 12 bases sitting between them. CDR1 and CDR2 (germline): SGHDT, YYEEEE. CDR3 length equals 15 residues.

In this sample, this clone turned up once. The genes are TRBV10-3 and TRBJ1-5; 10 bases fit TRBD1. Looked up from germline, CDR1 is ENHRY and CDR2 is SYGVKD. The length of the CDR3 is 13 residues. With 9 bases clipped from V and 4 bases from J, the junction kept 3 bases outside the gene matches. The CDR3 coding sequence is TGTGCCATAAGACAGGGGGCGAATCAGCCCCAGCATTTT. This sequence encodes CAIRQGANQPQHF.

The rearrangement uses TRBV6-1 and TRBJ1-1, with a weak D call TRBD1 (6 bases). CDR1 is MNHNS, CDR2 SASEGT, per germline. The CDR3 is made up of 13 amino acids. Trimming removed 7 bases at V and 8 bases at J, with 17 bases between. This CDR3 reads CASTPRGLTEAFF. The CDR3 coding sequence is TGTGCCAGCACTCCCAGGGGTCTTACCGAAGCTTTCTTT.

The chain joins TRBV11-2 to TRBJ2-5; 9 bases match TRBD2. Germline V CDR1 and CDR2: SGHAT, FQNNGV. The V segment lost 5 bases and the J segment 2 bases; nucleotides outside the gene matches: 9. The CDR3 has 16 amino acids. CDR3 sequence reads: CASSPRGGGGQETQYF. DNA of the CDR3: TGTGCCAGCAGCCCGAGGGGCGGGGGGGGACAAGAGACCCAGTACTTC.

This chain uses TRBV5-4 with TRBJ2-6, with D possibly matching TRBD1 (5 bases). Germline V gene data show CDR1 as SGHNT and CDR2 as YYREEE (reference sequence). V gave up 2 bases and J gave up 0 bases, with 6 bases separating them. This CDR3 has 15 residues. The CDR3 nucleotides are TGTGCCAGCAGCTTCGACAGCTCTGGGGCCAACGTCCTGACTTTC. Translated, it gives CASSFDSSGANVLTF.